This T cell receptor (beta chain) was sequenced in a study of T cells after yellow fever vaccination. This CDR3 region has 15 residues. Germline CDR1 and CDR2: KGHSH and LQKENI. J gave up 5 bases and V 3 bases, and 7 bases lay outside the gene matches. This clonotype was counted ten times or more. TCRdb itself ran the 5' RACE reads through MiXCR, one entry per CDR3 protein. The table includes about 220,000 distinct CDR3 sequences, less than 3.5% detected once. The chain carries TRBV18 and TRBJ2-1, with 7 bases aligning to TRBD1. The sequence was obtained from a man between 18 and 29 years old who received the YFV17D yellow fever vaccine. The sequences come from CD4+ T cells sorted from PBMCs, collected 10 days after the yellow fever booster vaccination. The DNA of the CDR3 is TGTGCCAGCTCACCTGACAGGGTCATCGACAATGAGCAGTTCTTC. Translation: CASSPDRVIDNEQFF.